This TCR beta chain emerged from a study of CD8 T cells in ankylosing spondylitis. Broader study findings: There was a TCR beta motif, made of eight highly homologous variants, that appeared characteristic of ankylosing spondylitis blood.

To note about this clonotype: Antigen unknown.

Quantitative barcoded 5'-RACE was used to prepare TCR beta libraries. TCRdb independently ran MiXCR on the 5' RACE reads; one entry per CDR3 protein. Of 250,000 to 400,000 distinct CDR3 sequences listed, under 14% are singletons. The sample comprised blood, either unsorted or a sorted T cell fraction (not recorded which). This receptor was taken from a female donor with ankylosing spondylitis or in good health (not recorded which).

CDR3 in amino acids: CASSWKRESLGDTQYF. For the CDR3, the DNA is TGTGCCAGCAGCTGGAAGCGGGAATCATTAGGGGATACGCAGTATTTT. The gene calls are TRBV5-4 and TRBJ2-3; 7 nucleotides match TRBD2. This CDR3 spans 16 amino acids. The V and J ends lost 3 bases and 6 bases, in that order; junction bases with no gene match: 13. Germline CDR1 is SGHNT and CDR2 is YYREEE (reference sequence). Based on the CDR3 plus reference TRBV5-4 and TRBJ2-3, the full variable domain is ETGVTQSPTHLIKTRGQQVTLRCSSQSGHNTVSWYQQALGQGPQFIFQYYREEENGRGNFPPRFSGLQFPNYSSELNVNALELDDSALYLCASSWKRESLGDTQYFGPGTRLTVL.